This TCR beta chain appears in the sequencing data of a study of response to subunit inactivated influenza vaccine. V trimming: 4 bases; J trimming: 6 bases; junction bases outside the gene matches: 14. This CDR3 contains 15 residues. Germline V lookup: CDR1 DFQATT, CDR2 SNEGSKA (reference sequence). TCRdb redid the calling of the RT-PCR reads with MiXCR, one entry per CDR3 protein. The table shows roughly 790,000 distinct CDR3 sequences, with approximately 22% occurring only once. The TCR comes from a man between 50 and 59 years old who received an inactivated influenza vaccine. The V call is TRBV20-1, the J call TRBJ1-2; 7 nucleotides line up with TRBD1. Sequenced here: PBMCs from blood, sampled roughly 5 days after vaccination. CDR3: CSAINPGQTINGYTF. The CDR3 nucleotides read TGCAGTGCTATCAACCCGGGACAGACCATAAATGGCTACACCTTC.